Presented here are 17 T cell receptor beta chains from one specimen sequenced in a study of blood T cell repertoires in COVID-19. Repertoires were generated with immunoSEQ multiplex PCR, while TCRdb's copy carries only in-frame clones and drops some. The sample has some 180,000 clones, approximately 89% seen once; the top ten hold 8.2%. The source material was peripheral blood. The receptor source for this set is a woman aged 55-69 years with acute or convalescent COVID-19.

The V call is TRBV28, the J call TRBJ1-2; TRBD1 is a possible D gene (6 bases). V shed 2 bases and J shed 2 bases, with 15 bases lying between them. The germline V gene has CDR1 MDHEN and CDR2 SYDVKM. This CDR3 is 16 amino acids long. In DNA, the CDR3 is TGTGCCAGCAGTTTAATGGGGGCGCAGGGAAACTATGGCTACACCTTC. Translation gives CASSLMGAQGNYGYTF.

In its sample, this clone was seen a few times. The rearrangement links TRBV12-3 or TRBV12-4 to TRBJ2-7; D not certain. Deletions cut 7 bases from V and 5 bases from J, with 15 bases between. The CDR3 runs to 13 residues. CDR3 nucleotide sequence: TGTGCCAGCACCCTTGGGCCCGAAAACGAGCAGTACGTC. Protein sequence: CASTLGPENEQYV.

The chain employs TRBV5-1 and TRBJ1-1; a weak D match, TRBD1 (5 bases). V was shortened by 7 bases and J by 7 bases, with 17 bases between the two germline ends. The CDR3 covers 13 residues. Germline values: CDR1 SGHRS, CDR2 YFSETQ. The CDR3 protein is CASGAGYTHEAFF. CDR3 nucleotide sequence: TGCGCCAGCGGGGCAGGTTACACCCATGAAGCTTTCTTT.

The rearrangement uses TRBV3-1 (or the pseudogene TRBV3-2) and TRBJ2-3, with TRBD2 matching over 8 bases. V was pared by 5 bases and J by 5 bases, with 6 bases of the junction left unmatched. CDR1 and CDR2 from the germline V gene are LGHDT and YNNKEL (reference sequence). This CDR3 region has 14 residues. CDR3 in amino acids: CASSLLAVEDTQYF. The CDR3 region has the DNA TGTGCCAGCAGCTTACTAGCGGTGGAAGATACGCAGTATTTT.

The chain has TRBV30 and TRBJ2-7, with 8 bases that match TRBD2. Germline CDR1 GTSNPN, CDR2 SVGIG (reference sequence). The trim removed 7 bases at V and 0 bases at J, leaving 11 bases unmatched. The CDR3 contains 15 residues. The CDR3 loop reads CAFFLPGGSSYEQYF. CDR3 DNA: TGTGCCTTCTTCCTTCCGGGAGGGAGCTCCTACGAGCAGTACTTC.

The chain combines TRBV5-1 with TRBJ2-2, with a tentative D call TRBD2 (6 bases). CDR1 and CDR2 (germline): SGHRS, YFSETQ. The ends were cut back, 6 bases at V and 2 bases at J, with 14 bases in the middle. The CDR3 length is 15 residues. CDR3 protein: CASNTGGSNTGELFF. The CDR3 DNA reads TGCGCCAGCAACACCGGGGGATCTAACACCGGGGAGCTGTTTTTT. The variable domain in full, with the rest retrieved from reference TRBV5-1 and TRBJ2-2, is KAGVTQTPRYLIKTRGQQVTLSCSPISGHRSVSWYQQTPGQGLQFLFEYFSETQRNKGNFPGRFSGRQFSNSRSEMNVSTLELGDSALYLCASNTGGSNTGELFFGEGSRLTVL.

The rearrangement joins TRBV27 to TRBJ1-4, with TRBD1 matching 12 bases. Germline V gene sequence: CDR1 MNHEY, CDR2 SMNVEV (reference sequence). V shed 4 bases and J 7 bases; nucleotides not matched to a gene: 4. CDR3 length: 15 residues. CDR3 region: CASSSGTGGVEKLFF. The CDR3 DNA reads TGTGCCAGCAGTTCGGGGACAGGGGGCGTTGAAAAACTGTTTTTT.

V and J are TRBV5-1 and TRBJ1-4, with a possible D match to TRBD1 (5 bases). Germline V gene lookup returns CDR1 SGHRS and CDR2 YFSETQ. This CDR3 is built from 16 residues. V lost 0 bases and J 5 bases, leaving 14 bases between the germline ends. DNA for the CDR3: TGCGCCAGCAGCTTGGGGTCCGGGGGTAAGAATGAAAAACTGTTTTTT. It encodes CASSLGSGGKNEKLFF.

Concerning this clone: The sample has other DNA sequences that encode this CDR3 too. The rearrangement uses TRBV20-1 and TRBJ1-4; D gene unclear. The germline V gene has CDR1 DFQATT and CDR2 SNEGSKA (reference sequence). The germline V and J ends were trimmed by 1 base and 8 bases, with 5 bases remaining between them. The length of the CDR3 is 11 residues. The CDR3 DNA sequence: TGCAGTGCTAGAGTCAGGGAAAAACTGTTTTTT. This sequence encodes CSARVREKLFF.

This chain links TRBV27 with TRBJ1-2, with D perhaps matching TRBD1 (5 bases). V gave up 6 bases and J gave up 0 bases, with 11 bases separating them. In germline, CDR1 is MNHEY, CDR2 SMNVEV (reference sequence). The CDR3 runs to 14 residues. The CDR3 DNA reads TGTGCCAGCAGCCCGGACAAGACTAACTATGGCTACACCTTC. Amino acid sequence: CASSPDKTNYGYTF.

The CDR3 region is CASSAQGGLFGNEQFF. In DNA, the CDR3 is TGTGCCAGTAGCGCGCAGGGGGGCCTATTTGGCAATGAGCAGTTCTTC. This chain joins TRBV19 and TRBJ2-1, with D perhaps TRBD1 (7 bases). The germline V gene has CDR1 LNHDA and CDR2 SQIVND (reference sequence). The germline V and J ends were trimmed by 6 bases and 6 bases, with 21 bases remaining between them. This CDR3 is built from 16 residues.

V usage is TRBV15 and J usage is TRBJ1-2; D perhaps matches TRBD1 (5 bases). V was shortened by 0 bases and J by 7 bases, with 9 bases between the two germline ends. Germline CDR1 reads LNHNV; CDR2 reads YYDKDF (reference sequence). The CDR3 contains 13 residues. CDR3 coding DNA: TGTGCCACCAGCAGAGATCGCAGGGTTGGCTACACCTTC. It specifies CATSRDRRVGYTF.

The V call is TRBV11-1, the J call TRBJ1-1; 8 bases match TRBD1. V shed 3 bases, J shed 4 bases, and the junction held 10 bases outside the gene matches. The CDR3 totals 16 residues. CDR1 is SGHAT, CDR2 FQDESV, per germline (reference sequence). DNA of the CDR3: TGTGCCAGCAGCTTCCCCGGACAGGGTGTAACCACTGAAGCTTTCTTT. It yields the protein CASSFPGQGVTTEAFF.

The V and J genes are TRBV9 and TRBJ1-3; unclear D gene. This CDR3 region has 14 residues. V was cut by 3 bases and J by 3 bases, with 10 bases left in between. Germline-derived CDR1 and CDR2 are SGDLS and YYNGEE. The DNA of the CDR3 is TGTGCCAGCAGCGGAATAAGAGGTGGAAACACCATATATTTT. It translates to CASSGIRGGNTIYF.

The chain joins TRBV29-1 to TRBJ1-2; 10 bases line up with TRBD1. Trimming cost V 5 bases and J 8 bases; bases outside gene matches: 8. The CDR3 runs to 13 residues. Germline CDR1 is SQVTM and CDR2 is ANQGSEA. The CDR3 protein is CSVITGTGEGYTF. The CDR3 nucleotides read TGCAGCGTTATAACCGGGACAGGGGAAGGCTACACCTTC.

A word on this clone: The sample carries other DNA sequences with the same CDR3. DNA for the CDR3: TGTGCCAGCAGCCTGGACGGGAACTATGGCTACACCTTC. Residues: CASSLDGNYGYTF. V and J are TRBV5-4 and TRBJ1-2; D not certain. The germline V gene has CDR1 SGHNT and CDR2 YYREEE (reference sequence). This CDR3 region has 13 residues. V lost 4 bases, J lost 2 bases, and 9 bases lay in between.

The chain links TRBV5-6 to TRBJ2-3; 9 bases fit TRBD1. The germline CDR1 and CDR2 sequences are SGHDT and YYEEEE. This CDR3 is built from 16 residues. The J segment lost 3 bases and the V segment lost 4 bases, leaving 9 bases of the junction unmatched. CDR3 sequence: CASSKTQGAPTDTQYF. The CDR3 DNA follows: TGTGCCAGCAGCAAAACACAGGGGGCTCCTACAGATACGCAGTATTTT.